These 12 T cell receptor beta chains originate from one sample sequenced in a study of beta chain features in type 1 diabetes. The isolated RNA, all of it, was reverse transcribed, so expressed TCRB transcripts were what got sequenced. TCRdb's copy holds only in-frame clones and misses some; the assay was immunoSEQ multiplex PCR. The sample lists about 650,000 clones; over 10% were seen once. Whole-study results and caveats: There was a moderate but significant shortening of TCRB CDR3s in all four CD4+ subsets of Type 1 diabetes patients.

What these receptors recognize is not known. The sequencing input was naive CD4+ T cells from blood. The source of these receptors is a man aged 25 to 45 with type 1 diabetes.

The chain is built from TRBV5-6 and TRBJ2-5, with 8 positions matching TRBD2. CDR1 and CDR2 (germline): SGHDT, YYEEEE. V was clipped by 1 base and J by 5 bases; unmatched bases: 10. CDR3 length: 16 amino acids. The CDR3 loop is CASSLSIQRGMETQYF. CDR3 in DNA: TGTGCCAGCAGCTTGTCTATCCAGCGGGGGATGGAGACCCAGTACTTC.

This chain uses TRBV29-1 with TRBJ1-2; no clear D gene. From germline, CDR1 is SQVTM and CDR2 ANQGSEA. Trimming took 1 base from V and 8 from J, leaving 11 bases between them. This CDR3 contains 12 residues. In DNA form, the CDR3 reads TGCAGCGTTGAAGCTGCTGGGGTAGGCTACACCTTC. Translated: CSVEAAGVGYTF.

The chain joins TRBV13 to TRBJ1-5; D call uncertain. The CDR3 spans 14 residues. V was clipped by 3 bases and J by 0 bases, with 6 bases between them. CDR1 and CDR2 from the germline V gene are PRHDT and FYEKMQ (reference sequence). The CDR3 DNA sequence: TGTGCCAGCAGCTTGGTCGGTAGCAATCAGCCCCAGCATTTT. Amino acid sequence: CASSLVGSNQPQHF.

J is TRBJ2-7 and V is TRBV29-1; TRBD1 is a possible D gene (5 bases). CDR3 length equals 14 residues. CDR1 is SQVTM and CDR2 is ANQGSEA in the germline V gene. V lost 5 bases to trimming and J lost 2 bases, with 16 bases between them. The CDR3 DNA reads as TGCAGCGTTTACGCCGGTCAGGGTACCTACGAGCAGTACTTC. Translation gives CSVYAGQGTYEQYF.

The table lists this clone with a few counts. The chain joins TRBV7-9 to TRBJ2-1, with a possible D match to TRBD1 (5 bases). Germline-derived CDR1 and CDR2 are SEHNR and FQNEAQ (reference sequence). This CDR3 contains 13 residues. The V end was cut by 3 bases, the J end by 6 bases, with 9 bases between. The CDR3 sequence: CASSFRQGNEQFF. The CDR3 DNA reads as TGTGCCAGCAGCTTCCGGCAGGGCAATGAGCAGTTCTTC.

This clone occurred a few times. The chain recombines TRBV28 with TRBJ1-2; TRBD1 matches at 7 bases. This CDR3 has 15 residues. V was pared by 10 bases and J by 0 bases, with 11 bases of the junction left unmatched. CDR1 MDHEN and CDR2 SYDVKM come from the germline V gene. This CDR3 reads CATYSTGFPNYGYTF. DNA of the CDR3: TGTGCCACCTACTCGACAGGGTTCCCTAACTATGGCTACACCTTC.

The chain links TRBV28 to TRBJ2-7; D remains unclear. V lost 3 bases and J 1 base, leaving 7 bases between the germline ends. The CDR3 extends over 13 amino acids. Germline loops: CDR1 MDHEN, CDR2 SYDVKM. The CDR3 protein is CASSLELSYEQYF. The DNA of the CDR3 is TGTGCCAGCAGTTTGGAGTTATCCTACGAGCAGTACTTC.

The chain employs TRBV27 and TRBJ2-7; D possibly uses TRBD1 or TRBD2 (6 bases each). This CDR3 is built from 14 residues. CDR1 is MNHEY, CDR2 SMNVEV, per germline (reference sequence). V was clipped by 6 bases and J by 2 bases, with 14 bases between them. Here the CDR3 reads CASRLRDMPYEQYF. The CDR3 bases are TGTGCCAGCAGATTGCGGGACATGCCCTACGAGCAGTACTTC.

Here the CDR3 DNA reads TGTGCCAGCTCACCACTGTCGCCAGGACAAGATACGCAGTATTTT. Translation gives CASSPLSPGQDTQYF. The chain is built from TRBV18 and TRBJ2-3; weak D call: TRBD1 (5 bases). Germline-derived CDR1 and CDR2 are KGHSH and LQKENI. This CDR3 contains 15 residues. V shed 1 base and J shed 5 bases, with 13 bases lying between them.

The chain joins TRBV19 to TRBJ1-2; D is possibly TRBD1 (5 bases). V gave up 6 bases and J gave up 4 bases, with 15 bases separating them. The CDR3 consists of 14 residues. The germline gives CDR1 LNHDA, CDR2 SQIVND (reference sequence). In DNA, the CDR3 is TGTGCCAGTAGCAGACAGTCTTCTTCCTATGGCTACACCTTC. Encoded protein: CASSRQSSSYGYTF.

The chain links TRBV6-5 to TRBJ1-2, with 7 bases lining up with TRBD1. The CDR3 contains 14 residues. V was pared by 6 bases and J by 4 bases, with 8 bases of the junction left unmatched. The germline V gene encodes CDR1 MNHEY and CDR2 SVGAGI. The CDR3 nucleotides are TGTGCCAGCAGCCGACAGGGTGACTCCTATGGCTACACCTTC. Residues: CASSRQGDSYGYTF.

V is TRBV10-3 and J is TRBJ1-2; perhaps TRBD1 as D (6 bases). The CDR3 has 13 residues. V lost 4 bases, J lost 4 bases, and 10 bases lay in between. Looked up from germline, CDR1 is ENHRY and CDR2 is SYGVKD. CDR3 nucleotides: TGTGCCATCAGTGGCCAGGGGCTCTATGGCTACACCTTC. It specifies CAISGQGLYGYTF.